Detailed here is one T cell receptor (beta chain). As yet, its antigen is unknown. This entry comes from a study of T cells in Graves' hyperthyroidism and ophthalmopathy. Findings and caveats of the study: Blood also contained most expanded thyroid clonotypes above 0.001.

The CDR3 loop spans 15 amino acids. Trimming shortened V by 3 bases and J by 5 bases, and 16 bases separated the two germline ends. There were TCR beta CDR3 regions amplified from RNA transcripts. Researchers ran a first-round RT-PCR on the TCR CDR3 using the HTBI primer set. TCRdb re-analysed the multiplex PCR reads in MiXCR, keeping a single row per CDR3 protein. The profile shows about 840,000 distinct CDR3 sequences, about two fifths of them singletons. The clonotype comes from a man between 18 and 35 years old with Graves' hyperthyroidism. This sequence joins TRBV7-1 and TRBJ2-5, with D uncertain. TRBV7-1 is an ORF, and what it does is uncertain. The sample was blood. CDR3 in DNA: TGTGCCAGCAGCTCTAGCATCCTTGGGATGGAGACCCAGTACTTC. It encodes CASSSSILGMETQYF.